These 19 T cell receptor beta chains originate from one sample sequenced in a study of cytomegalovirus exposure and HLA in healthy donors. With 60 Vbeta and 13 Jbeta primers, the PCR was carried out. Sequencing was performed with immunoSEQ multiplex PCR; in TCRdb, only in-frame clones are kept and a portion is missing. The sample lists under 200,000 clones; about 71% were seen once. The sequenced sample was PBMCs. The origin of the receptors is a woman younger than 45 in good health and CMV-seronegative.

This sequence joins TRBV6-5 and TRBJ1-2; D unresolved. Germline lookup yields CDR1 MNHEY and CDR2 SVGAGI. Trimming cost V 7 bases and J 3 bases, with 18 bases left between them. This CDR3 is 15 amino acids long. CDR3 coding DNA: TGTGCCAGCACCCTAAGGTGGCAGGCCGACTATGGCTACACCTTC. This codes for CASTLRWQADYGYTF.

The genes are TRBV5-6 and TRBJ2-1; 9 positions agree with TRBD1. CDR3 size: 13 residues. Germline CDR1 and CDR2: SGHDT and YYEEEE. Trimming took 5 bases from V and 6 from J; bases not matched to a gene: 3. CDR3 nucleotides: TGTGCCAGCAGGAAGACAGGGGGCAATGAGCAGTTCTTC. Encoded protein: CASRKTGGNEQFF.

This sequence joins TRBV29-1 and TRBJ2-7, with D uncertain. Trimming removed 0 bases from V and 2 bases from J, with 17 bases in between. Germline V gene sequence: CDR1 SQVTM, CDR2 ANQGSEA. The CDR3 spans 16 residues. The CDR3 DNA reads as TGCAGCGTTGAAGACGGCGCTAGTAAGTTACCCTACGAGCAGTACTTC. It is translated as CSVEDGASKLPYEQYF.

The chain recombines TRBV9 with TRBJ2-2, with D possibly matching TRBD2 (6 bases). Germline CDR1 is SGDLS and CDR2 is YYNGEE. This CDR3 is built from 15 residues. Trimming pared 1 base from V and 3 bases from J, leaving 10 bases between. CDR3 bases: TGTGCCAGCAGCGTAACGGGGGTGGACACCGGGGAGCTGTTTTTT. Protein sequence: CASSVTGVDTGELFF.

This clone was found a few times. The chain links TRBV6-5 to TRBJ1-1; D uncertain. Germline V lookup: CDR1 MNHEY, CDR2 SVGAGI. V lost 6 bases and J 4 bases, leaving 15 bases between the germline ends. The CDR3 consists of 14 residues. As DNA, the CDR3 is TGTGCCAGCAGATTACAGTCAATGGGCACTGAAGCTTTCTTT. Its translation: CASRLQSMGTEAFF.

The chain uses TRBV2 and TRBJ1-6, with 7 bases lining up with TRBD1. The CDR3 extends over 13 amino acids. Germline V gene data show CDR1 as SNHLY and CDR2 as FYNNEI. V shed 10 bases, J shed 5 bases, and the junction held 5 bases outside the gene matches. As DNA, the CDR3 is TGTGCCATCAGGGGGGGGGATAATTCACCCCTCCACTTT. It codes for CAIRGGDNSPLHF.

This clone was counted a few times. The rearrangement uses TRBV10-3 and TRBJ1-4; D is ambiguous. Germline V gene data show CDR1 as ENHRY and CDR2 as SYGVKD. The V gene lost 11 bases and the J gene lost 7 bases, with 20 bases spanning the gap. The CDR3 runs 14 residues. CDR3 in DNA: TGTGCCTCCCCTAAGAGGCTTCGGGGTGAAAAACTGTTTTTT. The encoded protein is CASPKRLRGEKLFF.

This clone was observed a few times. The chain employs TRBV5-4 and TRBJ1-4; 8 bases align to TRBD1. The CDR3 is made up of 13 amino acids. The V and J ends lost 4 bases and 7 bases, in that order; junction bases with no gene match: 3. Germline CDR1 SGHNT, CDR2 YYREEE (reference sequence). The CDR3 protein is CASSKDRGEKLFF. The CDR3 nucleotides are TGTGCCAGCAGCAAAGACAGGGGTGAAAAACTGTTTTTT. Full variable domain (missing parts from reference TRBV5-4 and TRBJ1-4): ETGVTQSPTHLIKTRGQQVTLRCSSQSGHNTVSWYQQALGQGPQFIFQYYREEENGRGNFPPRFSGLQFPNYSSELNVNALELDDSALYLCASSKDRGEKLFFGSGTQLSVL.

CDR3 bases: TGCAGCGTGGCCGGGACAGGGAATGAGCAGTTCTTC. Translating gives CSVAGTGNEQFF. This chain uses TRBV29-1 with TRBJ2-1; TRBD1 matches at 9 bases. After removal of 6 bases from V and 7 bases from J, the junction contained 4 bases not matched to a gene. This CDR3 has 12 amino acids. Germline V gene data show CDR1 as SQVTM and CDR2 as ANQGSEA.

This chain uses TRBV2 with TRBJ2-1; perhaps TRBD1 as D (5 bases). Deletions cut 11 bases from V and 0 bases from J, with 17 bases between. Germline lookup yields CDR1 SNHLY and CDR2 FYNNEI. The CDR3 consists of 15 residues. As DNA, the CDR3 is TGTGCCCGCTCCGGCGGACAAAGCTCCTACAATGAGCAGTTCTTC. It encodes CARSGGQSSYNEQFF.

This chain joins TRBV11-2 and TRBJ2-7, with 9 positions matching TRBD1. Germline values: CDR1 SGHAT, CDR2 FQNNGV. The CDR3 totals 15 residues. V was clipped by 2 bases and J by 3 bases; unmatched bases: 5. Here the CDR3 DNA reads TGTGCCAGCAGCTTAACAGGGGGCTACTTCTACGAGCAGTACTTC. Its translation is CASSLTGGYFYEQYF.

This chain links TRBV6-1 with TRBJ1-1; no clear D. V lost 5 bases and J 3 bases, leaving 4 bases between the germline ends. This CDR3 region has 11 residues. Germline V lookup: CDR1 MNHNS, CDR2 SASEGT. Written as DNA, the CDR3 is TGTGCCAGCAGTCGGGACACTGAAGCTTTCTTT. Its protein product is CASSRDTEAFF.

J is TRBJ2-7 and V is TRBV5-4, with a possible D match to TRBD1 (5 bases). This CDR3 contains 15 residues. Germline V gives CDR1 SGHNT, CDR2 YYREEE (reference sequence). V was pared by 4 bases and J by 4 bases, with 18 bases between. The CDR3 DNA reads as TGTGCCAGCAGCCCGAACCCTGACAGAACATACGAGCAGTACTTC. It translates to CASSPNPDRTYEQYF. Drawing the rest from reference TRBV5-4 and TRBJ2-7, the complete variable domain is ETGVTQSPTHLIKTRGQQVTLRCSSQSGHNTVSWYQQALGQGPQFIFQYYREEENGRGNFPPRFSGLQFPNYSSELNVNALELDDSALYLCASSPNPDRTYEQYFGPGTRLTVT.

The chain recombines TRBV19 with TRBJ2-7; 8 bases line up with TRBD1. Germline V lookup: CDR1 LNHDA, CDR2 SQIVND (reference sequence). The V and J ends lost 3 bases and 6 bases, in that order; junction bases with no gene match: 1. CDR3 length equals 12 residues. CDR3 region: CASSMTGAEQYF. In DNA, the CDR3 is TGTGCCAGTAGTATGACAGGGGCCGAGCAGTACTTC.

V usage is TRBV2 and J usage is TRBJ1-1; D uncertain. V lost 4 bases and J lost 0, with 9 bases in between. This CDR3 has 14 residues. Germline V CDR1 and CDR2: SNHLY, FYNNEI. CDR3 bases: TGTGCCAGCAGTGTGGTACGGGTGAACACTGAAGCTTTCTTT. As protein: CASSVVRVNTEAFF.

The V and J genes are TRBV7-9 and TRBJ2-1, with 12 bases identical to TRBD2. Germline trimming cut 2 bases from V and 6 bases from J; bases unmatched to any gene: 8. The CDR3 sequence is 17 residues long. The germline gives CDR1 SEHNR, CDR2 FQNEAQ (reference sequence). As DNA, the CDR3 is TGTGCCAGCAGCTTAACTAGCGGGGGGATGTGGGGCAATGAGCAGTTCTTC. Protein sequence: CASSLTSGGMWGNEQFF.

The DNA for the CDR3 is TGCGCCAGCAGCCAAACCGGGGACAGCGAAGCTTTCTTT. Its translation: CASSQTGDSEAFF. The chain couples TRBV4-3 to TRBJ1-1, with TRBD1 matching 7 bases. V dropped 2 bases and J dropped 8; count of bases not matched to a gene: 5. Germline V CDR1 and CDR2: LGHNA, YSLEER. CDR3 size: 13 residues.

In its sample, this clone was seen a few times. This chain links TRBV2 with TRBJ2-1; 10 bases align to TRBD2. Germline trimming cut 6 bases from V and 5 bases from J; bases unmatched to any gene: 7. The CDR3 consists of 15 residues. CDR1 and CDR2 from the germline V gene are SNHLY and FYNNEI. The CDR3 protein is CASSALAGAHNEQFF. In DNA, the CDR3 is TGTGCCAGCAGCGCGCTAGCGGGAGCTCACAATGAGCAGTTCTTC. Combining the CDR3 with reference TRBV2 and TRBJ2-1 gives the whole variable domain EPEVTQTPSHQVTQMGQEVILRCVPISNHLYFYWYRQILGQKVEFLVSFYNNEISEKSEIFDDQFSVERPDGSNFTLKIRSTKLEDSAMYFCASSALAGAHNEQFFGPGTRLTVL.

The rearrangement joins TRBV4-3 to TRBJ1-6; D call uncertain. The germline gives CDR1 LGHNA, CDR2 YSLEER. This CDR3 region has 16 residues. Trimming shortened V by 0 bases and J by 9 bases, and 15 bases separated the two germline ends. The CDR3 DNA reads as TGCGCCAGCAGCCAAGACGGGGAGGGAAAACGTTCACCCCTCCACTTT. As protein: CASSQDGEGKRSPLHF.